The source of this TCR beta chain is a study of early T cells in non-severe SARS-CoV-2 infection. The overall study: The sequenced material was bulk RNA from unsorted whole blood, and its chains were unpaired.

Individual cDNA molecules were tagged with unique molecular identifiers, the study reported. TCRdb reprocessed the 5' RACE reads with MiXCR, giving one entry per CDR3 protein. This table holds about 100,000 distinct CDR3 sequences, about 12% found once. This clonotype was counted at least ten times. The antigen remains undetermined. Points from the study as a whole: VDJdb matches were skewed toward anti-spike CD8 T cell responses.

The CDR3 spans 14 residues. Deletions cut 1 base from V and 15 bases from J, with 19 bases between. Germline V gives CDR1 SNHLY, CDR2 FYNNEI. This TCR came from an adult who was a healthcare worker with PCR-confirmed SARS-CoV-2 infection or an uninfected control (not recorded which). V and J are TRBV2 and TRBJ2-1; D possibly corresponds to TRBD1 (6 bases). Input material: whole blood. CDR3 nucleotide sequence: TGTGCCAGCAGTGAAGTTTCGGGACACTTTGCGGGGTTCTTC. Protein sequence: CASSEVSGHFAGFF.